A selection of T cell receptor beta chains follows, all from one sample in a study of blood T cell repertoires in COVID-19. Some clones are missing from TCRdb's copy, which holds only in-frame ones; the method was immunoSEQ multiplex PCR. The table includes about 150,000 clones, 78% detected once. Sequenced sample: PBMCs or T cells enriched from blood (not recorded which). The receptors shown here come from a woman in her forties or fifties who had recovered from COVID-19. Each CDR3 is given with its conserved first and last residue. The D gene is left open where the match is weak. Rows give clone size only sometimes, using once, few, many, or a class for an expanded clone.

CDR3	DNA	size	V	J	D
CSVAGDYTEAFF	TGCAGCGTTGCGGGGGATTACACTGAAGCTTTCTTT	-	TRBV29-1	TRBJ1-1	-
CASSTMGGNYGYTF	TGTGCCAGCAGTACAATGGGGGGAAACTATGGCTACACCTTC	-	TRBV6-5	TRBJ1-2	-
CSASSPARGYGYTF	TGCAGTGCTAGTTCTCCAGCTCGAGGCTATGGCTACACCTTC	-	TRBV20-1	TRBJ1-2	-
CASSPGKGDSATEAFF	TGTGCCAGCTCGCCAGGGAAGGGGGATAGTGCCACTGAAGCTTTCTTT	-	TRBV18	TRBJ1-1	-
CASSLTVNEKLFF	TGTGCCAGCAGTTTGACAGTTAATGAAAAACTGTTTTTT	-	TRBV27	TRBJ1-4	-
CASSMNQYQPQHF	TGTGCCAGTAGTATGAACCAGTATCAGCCCCAGCATTTT	-	TRBV19	TRBJ1-5	-
CATGGSSNQPQHF	TGTGCCACAGGAGGGTCCTCTAATCAGCCCCAGCATTTT	-	TRBV10-3	TRBJ1-5	-
CASSDRQNQETQYF	TGCGCCAGCAGTGATAGACAGAACCAAGAGACCCAGTACTTC	-	TRBV10-1	TRBJ2-5	-
CATSDANQPQHF	TGTGCCACCAGTGACGCGAATCAGCCCCAGCATTTT	-	TRBV24-1	TRBJ1-5	-
CASSLNRPTGDNEQFF	TGTGCCAGCAGCTTAAACCGACCTACTGGAGACAATGAGCAGTTCTTC	once	TRBV7-3	TRBJ2-1	-